This is a list of T cell receptor beta chains from one sample in a study of preoperative IRX-2 immunotherapy in early breast cancer. TCRdb's copy holds only in-frame clones and misses some; the assay was immunoSEQ multiplex PCR. The sample lists about 43,000 clones; approximately 95% were seen once. The sequencing here drew on tumor tissue, taken after IRX-2 immunotherapy. The receptor set was obtained from a human donor with breast cancer. The CDR3 runs from the conserved cysteine through the conserved F or W. A D gene is named only where the DNA matches it firmly. Only some rows state a clone size, as once, few, many or a class for expanded clones.

v_gene: TRBV28; j_gene: TRBJ2-6; d_gene: TRBD1; abundance: NA; CDR3nt: TGTGCCAGCCAAATACAGGGGGCGACTGGGTCTGGGGCCAACGTCCTGACTTTC; CDR3aa: CASQIQGATGSGANVLTF
v_gene: TRBV5-6; j_gene: TRBJ2-7; d_gene: NA; abundance: NA; CDR3nt: TGTGCCAGCAGCTTGAATGCAGGAGAGGGGTACTTC; CDR3aa: CASSLNAGEGYF
v_gene: TRBV9; j_gene: TRBJ1-3; d_gene: TRBD1; abundance: NA; CDR3nt: TGTGCCAGCAGCGCGATGGGGGCAGGGGGCTCTGGAAACACCATATATTTT; CDR3aa: CASSAMGAGGSGNTIYF
v_gene: TRBV12-1; j_gene: TRBJ1-1; d_gene: NA; abundance: NA; CDR3nt: TGTGCCAGCAGCACCCAACTCACTCAGAGGGGAGTCTTCCACACTGAAGCTTTCTTT; CDR3aa: CASSTQLTQRGVFHTEAFF
v_gene: TRBV7-8; j_gene: TRBJ2-3; d_gene: NA; abundance: NA; CDR3nt: TGTGCCAGCAGCCTCCAGCGGGACGGAGGACAGTTAGCAGATACGCAGTATTTT; CDR3aa: CASSLQRDGGQLADTQYF
v_gene: TRBV14; j_gene: TRBJ1-4; d_gene: NA; abundance: NA; CDR3nt: TGTGCCAGCAGCCAAGATGAGGCGGCGCTAACAACTAATGAAAAACTGTTTTTT; CDR3aa: CASSQDEAALTTNEKLFF
v_gene: TRBV28; j_gene: TRBJ2-6; d_gene: NA; abundance: NA; CDR3nt: TGTGCCAGCAGTCCGTACAGGGCACACGCCTCTGGGGCCAACGTCCTGACTTTC; CDR3aa: CASSPYRAHASGANVLTF
v_gene: TRBV9; j_gene: TRBJ1-1; d_gene: TRBD1; abundance: NA; CDR3nt: TGTGCCAGCAGCGTTCACCCCGGGACAGGATATAAGAACACTGAAGCTTTCTTT; CDR3aa: CASSVHPGTGYKNTEAFF
v_gene: TRBV11-3; j_gene: TRBJ2-7; d_gene: NA; abundance: NA; CDR3nt: TGTGCCAGCAGCTCTCGGGGAAGGGCCCCCTACGAGCAGTACTTC; CDR3aa: CASSSRGRAPYEQYF
v_gene: TRBV28; j_gene: TRBJ1-1; d_gene: NA; abundance: NA; CDR3nt: TGTGCCAGCAGTTCATATCGCCTCGAGGGGGGCCGCACTGAAGCTTTCTTT; CDR3aa: CASSSYRLEGGRTEAFF
v_gene: TRBV11-3; j_gene: TRBJ2-1; d_gene: TRBD2; abundance: NA; CDR3nt: TGTGCCAGCAGCAGGCGGTATAGCGGGGGCTACAATGAGCAGTTCTTC; CDR3aa: CASSRRYSGGYNEQFF
v_gene: TRBV7-9; j_gene: TRBJ2-2; d_gene: TRBD1; abundance: once; CDR3nt: TGTGCCAGCAGACCAACAGGGGTCGGGGAGCTGTTTTTT; CDR3aa: CASRPTGVGELFF
v_gene: TRBV7-6; j_gene: TRBJ2-7; d_gene: NA; abundance: NA; CDR3nt: TGTGCCAGCAGCTTAGAGGACAGACGATACGAGCAGTACTTC; CDR3aa: CASSLEDRRYEQYF
v_gene: TRBV7-2; j_gene: TRBJ1-5; d_gene: NA; abundance: NA; CDR3nt: TGTGCCAGCAGCACCTATAAGGGCCCATCGCCCCAGCATTTT; CDR3aa: CASSTYKGPSPQHF
v_gene: TRBV5-1; j_gene: TRBJ1-6; d_gene: NA; abundance: NA; CDR3nt: TGCGCCAGCAGCTTAATGGCAGCCAAAAGAGAGGGTTCACCCCTCCACTTT; CDR3aa: CASSLMAAKREGSPLHF
v_gene: TRBV29-1; j_gene: TRBJ1-1; d_gene: NA; abundance: NA; CDR3nt: TGCAGCGCCCATCGGCTCCACACCTTCGAAGCTTTCTTT; CDR3aa: CSAHRLHTFEAFF
v_gene: TRBV4-3; j_gene: TRBJ2-6; d_gene: NA; abundance: NA; CDR3nt: TGCGCCAGCAGCCAGAGCGATAGCGGCTCTGGGGCCAACGTCCTGACTTTC; CDR3aa: CASSQSDSGSGANVLTF
v_gene: TRBV19; j_gene: TRBJ2-1; d_gene: TRBD2; abundance: NA; CDR3nt: TGTGCCAGTAGTACGGGGGGAGTAGGACCTCTTGGGGAGCAGTTCTTC; CDR3aa: CASSTGGVGPLGEQFF
v_gene: TRBV28; j_gene: TRBJ2-7; d_gene: NA; abundance: NA; CDR3nt: TGTGCCAGCAGGGGCTACGAGCAGTACTTC; CDR3aa: CASRGYEQYF
v_gene: TRBV7-2; j_gene: TRBJ2-5; d_gene: NA; abundance: once; CDR3nt: TGTGCCAGCAGCTTCCCGCAAGAGACCCAGTACTTC; CDR3aa: CASSFPQETQYF
v_gene: TRBV7-2; j_gene: TRBJ1-6; d_gene: NA; abundance: NA; CDR3nt: TGTGCCAGCAGCTTAAGTTGGAGCAGGAGCTCCTATAATTCACCCCTCCACTTT; CDR3aa: CASSLSWSRSSYNSPLHF
v_gene: TRBV28; j_gene: TRBJ1-5; d_gene: NA; abundance: NA; CDR3nt: TGTGCCAGCAGTCCCCGGGACACCAATCAGCCCCAGCATTTT; CDR3aa: CASSPRDTNQPQHF
v_gene: TRBV6-5; j_gene: TRBJ2-2; d_gene: NA; abundance: NA; CDR3nt: TGTGCCAGCAGTTACGGGGGACGGTGGAACACCGGGGAGCTGTTTTTT; CDR3aa: CASSYGGRWNTGELFF
v_gene: TRBV11-2; j_gene: TRBJ1-4; d_gene: NA; abundance: NA; CDR3nt: TGTGCCAGCAGCTTAGTCCCCGGGATGCCTAATGAAAAACTGTTTTTT; CDR3aa: CASSLVPGMPNEKLFF
v_gene: TRBV4-1; j_gene: TRBJ2-7; d_gene: TRBD1; abundance: NA; CDR3nt: TGCGCCAGCAGCCAAGATTGGGACAGGGCGAAATACGAGCAGTACTTC; CDR3aa: CASSQDWDRAKYEQYF
v_gene: TRBV6-1; j_gene: TRBJ1-1; d_gene: NA; abundance: once; CDR3nt: TGTGCCAGCAGTGGATTTAACAGGGTGTCTACTGAAGCTTTCTTT; CDR3aa: CASSGFNRVSTEAFF
v_gene: TRBV7-2; j_gene: TRBJ2-1; d_gene: NA; abundance: NA; CDR3nt: TGTGCCAGCAGCTTGCTGCAGGGCCCGGAGCAGTTCTTC; CDR3aa: CASSLLQGPEQFF
v_gene: TRBV4-3; j_gene: TRBJ2-7; d_gene: NA; abundance: NA; CDR3nt: TGCGCCAGCAGCCAATTGGGACACTTCGACGAGCAGTACTTC; CDR3aa: CASSQLGHFDEQYF
v_gene: TRBV23-1; j_gene: TRBJ1-2; d_gene: TRBD1; abundance: NA; CDR3nt: TGCGCCAGCAGTCAATCAACAGGGGGCCGGTATGGCTACACCTTC; CDR3aa: CASSQSTGGRYGYTF
v_gene: TRBV28; j_gene: TRBJ2-7; d_gene: NA; abundance: NA; CDR3nt: TGTGCCGAAGGGTCACCACGGGGGGAGCAGTACTTC; CDR3aa: CAEGSPRGEQYF
v_gene: TRBV27; j_gene: TRBJ2-6; d_gene: NA; abundance: NA; CDR3nt: TGTGCCAGCAGTGAAATTGGGGCCAACGTCCTGACTTTC; CDR3aa: CASSEIGANVLTF
v_gene: TRBV29-1; j_gene: TRBJ2-1; d_gene: TRBD2; abundance: once; CDR3nt: TGCAGCGTTGGGACTAGCGCCTACAATGAGCAGTTCTTC; CDR3aa: CSVGTSAYNEQFF
v_gene: TRBV19; j_gene: TRBJ1-2; d_gene: NA; abundance: NA; CDR3nt: TGTGCCAGCGTGGACCATGGGGTCTATGGCTACACCTTC; CDR3aa: CASVDHGVYGYTF
v_gene: TRBV30; j_gene: TRBJ1-6; d_gene: NA; abundance: few; CDR3nt: TGTGCCTGGAATAGCGGGGGAGGTGGATCACCCCTCCACTTT; CDR3aa: CAWNSGGGGSPLHF
v_gene: TRBV5-1; j_gene: TRBJ2-3; d_gene: TRBD2; abundance: NA; CDR3nt: TGCGCCAGCAGCCCGGGACTAGCGGGGGGAGATACGCAGTATTTT; CDR3aa: CASSPGLAGGDTQYF
v_gene: TRBV7-9; j_gene: TRBJ1-1; d_gene: NA; abundance: NA; CDR3nt: TGTGCCAGCGGCAGGGGGAACACTGAAGCTTTCTTT; CDR3aa: CASGRGNTEAFF
v_gene: TRBV10-3; j_gene: TRBJ2-3; d_gene: TRBD2; abundance: NA; CDR3nt: TGTGCCATCAGTGAGTCTGGACTAGCGGGCACAGATACGCAGTATTTT; CDR3aa: CAISESGLAGTDTQYF
v_gene: TRBV30; j_gene: TRBJ2-2; d_gene: TRBD1; abundance: NA; CDR3nt: TGTGCCTGGAGTAACGTGAAGAGACAGGGTACCGGGGAGCTGTTTTTT; CDR3aa: CAWSNVKRQGTGELFF
v_gene: TRBV28; j_gene: TRBJ2-2; d_gene: TRBD1; abundance: once; CDR3nt: TGTGCCAGCAGCTCCGCAGGGGGCTCCGGGGAGCTGTTTTTT; CDR3aa: CASSSAGGSGELFF
v_gene: TRBV5-1; j_gene: TRBJ1-5; d_gene: TRBD1; abundance: NA; CDR3nt: TGCGCCAGCAGCCCAGGACAGGGGAGTGGGCCCCAGCATTTT; CDR3aa: CASSPGQGSGPQHF
v_gene: TRBV9; j_gene: TRBJ2-5; d_gene: NA; abundance: NA; CDR3nt: TGTGCCAGCAGCGTGGGGGCCGGGACAAAAGAGACCCAGTACTTC; CDR3aa: CASSVGAGTKETQYF
v_gene: TRBV28; j_gene: TRBJ1-2; d_gene: NA; abundance: NA; CDR3nt: TGTGCCAGCAGGCCAGCCCGACGTGGCTATGGCTACACCTTC; CDR3aa: CASRPARRGYGYTF
v_gene: TRBV5-1; j_gene: TRBJ2-1; d_gene: TRBD2; abundance: NA; CDR3nt: TGCGCCAGCAGCTTGGCAAGCGGGGCTACAATGGGTGAGCAGTTCTTC; CDR3aa: CASSLASGATMGEQFF
v_gene: TRBV7-9; j_gene: TRBJ1-1; d_gene: NA; abundance: NA; CDR3nt: TGTGCCAGCAGCTCCAGCCTAAACAGGTACACTGAAGCTTTCTTT; CDR3aa: CASSSSLNRYTEAFF
v_gene: TRBV28; j_gene: TRBJ2-1; d_gene: NA; abundance: NA; CDR3nt: TGTGCCAGCAGTCCGACCTGGGGCTCCTACAATGAGCAGTTCTTC; CDR3aa: CASSPTWGSYNEQFF
v_gene: TRBV4-3; j_gene: TRBJ2-2; d_gene: TRBD2; abundance: once; CDR3nt: TGCGCCAGCAGCCAGGAAGAACTAGCGGGGGGGCTCGTTGACACCGGGGAGCTGTTTTTT; CDR3aa: CASSQEELAGGLVDTGELFF
v_gene: TRBV18; j_gene: TRBJ2-5; d_gene: TRBD2; abundance: NA; CDR3nt: TGTGCCAGCTCAGGAAGCGGGGGGCAAGAGACCCAGTACTTC; CDR3aa: CASSGSGGQETQYF
v_gene: TRBV7-8; j_gene: TRBJ2-5; d_gene: NA; abundance: NA; CDR3nt: TGTGCCAGCAGCTCCCGGCGTCACCCTGGGGAGACCCAGTACTTC; CDR3aa: CASSSRRHPGETQYF
v_gene: TRBV6-1; j_gene: TRBJ2-7; d_gene: TRBD2; abundance: NA; CDR3nt: TGTGCCAGCAGTGCCCTAGCGGGGGCCACCTACGAGCAGTACTTC; CDR3aa: CASSALAGATYEQYF